This T cell receptor beta chain was identified in a study of blood T cell repertoires in COVID-19. On the study more broadly: From the United States, Italy and Spain came samples of acute and convalescent COVID-19. Sample material is recorded as cDNA or gDNA derived from T cells, B-cell-depleted T cells, or PBMCs.

This clone was observed once. The germline V gene encodes CDR1 SGHRS and CDR2 YFSETQ. This CDR3 comprises 14 residues. The germline V and J ends were trimmed by 3 bases and 2 bases, with 11 bases remaining between them. Per the original data handling: Reference gene primer amplification yielded estimated nucleated cell counts. TCRdb's table, derived via immunoSEQ multiplex PCR, lists solely in-frame clones and lacks some. That table gives V, J and clone size, and the DNA gave D and trimming. The profile shows roughly 120,000 clones, 60% to 80% of them singletons. The specimen sequenced was peripheral blood. The receptor's source is a woman aged 80 or over with active or convalescent COVID-19. The J gene is TRBJ1-1, the V gene TRBV5-1, with D unclear. DNA of the CDR3: TGCGCCAGCAGCTCACAGACGCATAACACTGAAGCTTTCTTT. It is translated as CASSSQTHNTEAFF. The full variable domain, in which reference TRBV5-1 and TRBJ1-1 provide the parts outside the CDR3, is KAGVTQTPRYLIKTRGQQVTLSCSPISGHRSVSWYQQTPGQGLQFLFEYFSETQRNKGNFPGRFSGRQFSNSRSEMNVSTLELGDSALYLCASSSQTHNTEAFFGQGTRLTVV.